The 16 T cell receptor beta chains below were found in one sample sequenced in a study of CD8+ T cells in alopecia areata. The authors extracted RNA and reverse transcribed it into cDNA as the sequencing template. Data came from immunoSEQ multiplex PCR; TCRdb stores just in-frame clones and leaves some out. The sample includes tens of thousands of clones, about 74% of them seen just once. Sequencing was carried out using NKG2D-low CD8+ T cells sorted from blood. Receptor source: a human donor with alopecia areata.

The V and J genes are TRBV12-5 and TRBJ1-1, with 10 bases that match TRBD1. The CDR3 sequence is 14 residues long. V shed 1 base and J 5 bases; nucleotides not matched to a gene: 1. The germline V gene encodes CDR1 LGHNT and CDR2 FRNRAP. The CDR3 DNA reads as TGTGCTAGTGGTTTGGGACAGGGGGCGACTGAAGCTTTCTTT. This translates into CASGLGQGATEAFF.

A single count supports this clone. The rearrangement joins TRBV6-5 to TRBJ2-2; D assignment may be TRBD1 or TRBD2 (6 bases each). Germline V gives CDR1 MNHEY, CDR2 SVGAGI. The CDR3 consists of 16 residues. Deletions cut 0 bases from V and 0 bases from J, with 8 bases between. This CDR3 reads CASSYSGGTNTGELFF. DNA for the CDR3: TGTGCCAGCAGTTACTCGGGGGGCACGAACACCGGGGAGCTGTTTTTT.

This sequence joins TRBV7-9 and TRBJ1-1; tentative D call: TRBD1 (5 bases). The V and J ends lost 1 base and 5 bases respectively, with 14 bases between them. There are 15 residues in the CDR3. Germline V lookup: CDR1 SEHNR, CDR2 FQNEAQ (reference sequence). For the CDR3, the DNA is TGTGCCAGCAGCTTAGAGCAGGGAATTGTAACTGAAGCTTTCTTT. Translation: CASSLEQGIVTEAFF.

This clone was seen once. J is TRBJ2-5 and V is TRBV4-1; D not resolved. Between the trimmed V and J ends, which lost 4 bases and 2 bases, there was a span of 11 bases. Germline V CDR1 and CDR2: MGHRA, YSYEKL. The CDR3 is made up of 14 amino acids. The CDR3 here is CASSPSGDQETQYF. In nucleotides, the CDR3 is TGCGCCAGCAGCCCTTCGGGCGATCAAGAGACCCAGTACTTC.

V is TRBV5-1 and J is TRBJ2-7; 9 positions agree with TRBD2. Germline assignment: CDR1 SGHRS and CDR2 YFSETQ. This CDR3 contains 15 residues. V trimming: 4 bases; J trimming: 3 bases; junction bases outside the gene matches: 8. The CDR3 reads CASSLLRREGYEQYF. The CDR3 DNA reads TGCGCCAGCAGCCTACTTAGGCGGGAGGGCTACGAGCAGTACTTC.

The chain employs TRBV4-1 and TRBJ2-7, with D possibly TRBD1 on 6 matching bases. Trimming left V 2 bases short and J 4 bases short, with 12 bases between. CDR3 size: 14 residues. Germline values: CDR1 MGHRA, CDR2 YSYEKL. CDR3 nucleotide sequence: TGCGCCAGCAGCCAAACTTCAGGGGAATACGAGCAGTACTTC. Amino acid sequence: CASSQTSGEYEQYF.

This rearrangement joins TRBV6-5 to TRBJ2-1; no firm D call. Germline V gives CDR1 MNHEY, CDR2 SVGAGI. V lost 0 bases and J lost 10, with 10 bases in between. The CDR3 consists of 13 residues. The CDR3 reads CASSYSRAREQFF. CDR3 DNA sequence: TGTGCCAGCAGTTACTCACGGGCGCGGGAGCAGTTCTTC.

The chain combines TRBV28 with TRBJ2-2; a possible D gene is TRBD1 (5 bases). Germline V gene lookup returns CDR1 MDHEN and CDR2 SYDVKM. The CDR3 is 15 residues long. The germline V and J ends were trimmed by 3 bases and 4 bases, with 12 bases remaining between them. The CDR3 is CASSLFRVGTGELFF. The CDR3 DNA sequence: TGTGCCAGCAGTTTGTTCAGGGTTGGCACCGGGGAGCTGTTTTTT.

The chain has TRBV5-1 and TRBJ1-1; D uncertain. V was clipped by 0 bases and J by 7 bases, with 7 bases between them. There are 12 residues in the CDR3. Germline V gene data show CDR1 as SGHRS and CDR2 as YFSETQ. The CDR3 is CASSLGGLEAFF. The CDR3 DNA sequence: TGCGCCAGCAGCTTGGGTGGACTTGAAGCTTTCTTT.

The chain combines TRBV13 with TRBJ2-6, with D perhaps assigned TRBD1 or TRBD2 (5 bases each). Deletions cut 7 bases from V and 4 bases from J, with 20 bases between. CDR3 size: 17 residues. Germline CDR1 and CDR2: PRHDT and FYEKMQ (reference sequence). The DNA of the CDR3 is TGTGCCAGCATCACCGGGACCGCCCCAGGCGGGGCCAACGTCCTGACTTTC. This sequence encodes CASITGTAPGGANVLTF.

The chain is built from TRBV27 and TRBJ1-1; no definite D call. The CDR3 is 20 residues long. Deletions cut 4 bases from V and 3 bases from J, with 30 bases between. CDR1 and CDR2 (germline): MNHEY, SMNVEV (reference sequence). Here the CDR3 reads CASSSPSQAYRQLLDTEAFF. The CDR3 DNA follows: TGTGCCAGCAGTTCCCCCTCCCAAGCCTATCGCCAACTTTTGGACACTGAAGCTTTCTTT.

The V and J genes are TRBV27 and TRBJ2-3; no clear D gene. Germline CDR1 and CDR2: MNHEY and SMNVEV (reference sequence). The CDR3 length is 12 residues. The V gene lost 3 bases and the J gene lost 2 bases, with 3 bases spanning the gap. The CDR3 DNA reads TGTGCCAGCAGTTTTGACACAGATACGCAGTATTTT. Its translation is CASSFDTDTQYF.

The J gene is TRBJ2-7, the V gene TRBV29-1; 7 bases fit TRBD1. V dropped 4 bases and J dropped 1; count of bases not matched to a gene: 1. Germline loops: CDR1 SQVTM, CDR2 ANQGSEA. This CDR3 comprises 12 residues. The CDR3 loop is CSVVTGSYEQYF. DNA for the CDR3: TGCAGCGTTGTGACAGGGTCCTACGAGCAGTACTTC.

This CDR3 is CSVDAGVRDTGELFF. The CDR3 DNA follows: TGCAGCGTTGATGCAGGGGTTCGGGACACCGGGGAGCTGTTTTTT. The chain combines TRBV29-1 with TRBJ2-2; maybe TRBD1 (6 bases). The CDR3 has 15 amino acids. V was trimmed by 3 bases and J by 3 bases, leaving 14 bases between them. Per germline, CDR1 SQVTM and CDR2 ANQGSEA.

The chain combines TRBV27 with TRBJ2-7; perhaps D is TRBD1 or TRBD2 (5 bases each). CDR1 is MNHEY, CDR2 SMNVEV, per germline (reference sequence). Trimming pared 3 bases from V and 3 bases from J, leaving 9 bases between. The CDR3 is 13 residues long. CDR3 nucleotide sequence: TGTGCCAGCAGTTTGGGGCGGGTCTACGAGCAGTACTTC. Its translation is CASSLGRVYEQYF.

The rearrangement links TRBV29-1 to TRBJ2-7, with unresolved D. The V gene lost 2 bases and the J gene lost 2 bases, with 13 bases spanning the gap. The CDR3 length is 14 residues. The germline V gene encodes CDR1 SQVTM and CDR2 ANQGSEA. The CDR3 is CSVELQTVPYEQYF. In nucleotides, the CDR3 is TGCAGCGTTGAATTGCAGACCGTTCCCTACGAGCAGTACTTC.